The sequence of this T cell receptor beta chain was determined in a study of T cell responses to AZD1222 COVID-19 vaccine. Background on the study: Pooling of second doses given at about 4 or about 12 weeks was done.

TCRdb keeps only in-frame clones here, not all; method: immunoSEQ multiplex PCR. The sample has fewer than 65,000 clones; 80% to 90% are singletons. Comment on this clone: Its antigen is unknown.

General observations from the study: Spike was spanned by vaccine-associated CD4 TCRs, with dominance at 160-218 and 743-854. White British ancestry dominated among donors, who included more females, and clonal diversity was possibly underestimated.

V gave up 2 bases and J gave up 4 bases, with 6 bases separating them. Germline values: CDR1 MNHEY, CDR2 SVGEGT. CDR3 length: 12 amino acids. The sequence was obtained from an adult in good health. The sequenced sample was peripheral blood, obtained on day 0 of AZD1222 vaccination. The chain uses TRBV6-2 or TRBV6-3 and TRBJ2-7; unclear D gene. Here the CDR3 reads CASSYSPYEQYF. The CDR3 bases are TGTGCCAGCAGTTACAGCCCATACGAGCAGTACTTC.